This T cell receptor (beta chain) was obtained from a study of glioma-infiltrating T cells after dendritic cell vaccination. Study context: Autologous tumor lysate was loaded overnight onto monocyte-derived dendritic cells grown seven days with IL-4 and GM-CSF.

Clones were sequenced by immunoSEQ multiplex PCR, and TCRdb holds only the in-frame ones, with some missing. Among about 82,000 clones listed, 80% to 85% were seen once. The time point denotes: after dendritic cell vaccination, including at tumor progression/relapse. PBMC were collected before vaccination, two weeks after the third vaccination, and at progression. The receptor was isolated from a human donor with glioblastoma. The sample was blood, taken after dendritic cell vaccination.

The CDR3 loop reads CASSSGAYSNQPQHF. CDR3 DNA: TGTGCCAGCTCGTCGGGAGCTTATAGCAATCAGCCCCAGCATTTT. This chain links TRBV2 with TRBJ1-5; no definite D call. Between the trimmed V and J ends, which lost 8 bases and 0 bases, there was a span of 14 bases. Germline values: CDR1 SNHLY, CDR2 FYNNEI. This CDR3 region has 15 residues.